Shown below are 18 T cell receptor beta chains from a single sample sequenced in a study of cytomegalovirus exposure and HLA in healthy donors. TCRdb keeps only in-frame clones here, not all; method: immunoSEQ multiplex PCR. The sample yields hundreds of thousands of clones, approximately 82% seen once. Sequenced sample: PBMCs. These receptors all stem from a woman aged 18-29 years in good health and CMV-seronegative.

The chain combines TRBV15 with TRBJ2-7; D possibly corresponds to TRBD2 (5 bases). Trimming pared 2 bases from V and 7 bases from J, leaving 21 bases between. The germline V gene has CDR1 LNHNV and CDR2 YYDKDF (reference sequence). CDR3 size: 16 residues. The CDR3 here is CATSRPKEDPTLEQYF. DNA of the CDR3: TGTGCCACCAGCAGACCCAAGGAGGACCCCACCTTGGAGCAGTACTTC.

This clone occurred once. The rearrangement uses TRBV5-1 and TRBJ2-1; TRBD2 aligns across 8 bases. Losses at the gene ends were 4 bases for V and 4 bases for J; bases not matched to a gene: 7. Per the germline V gene, CDR1 is SGHRS and CDR2 is YFSETQ. The CDR3 runs 15 residues. The CDR3 nucleotides are TGCGCCAGCAGCCAGTCTAGCGGGCCTTACAATGAGCAGTTCTTC. It translates to CASSQSSGPYNEQFF.

This clone was detected once. The rearrangement uses TRBV4-1 and TRBJ2-7, with TRBD2 identical over 8 bases. The CDR3 extends over 20 amino acids. V gave up 1 base and J gave up 2 bases; unmatched junction bases: 19. The germline gives CDR1 MGHRA, CDR2 YSYEKL. CDR3: CASSQVGGGLAPENTYEQYF. CDR3 in DNA: TGCGCCAGCAGCCAAGTGGGAGGAGGACTAGCTCCCGAAAACACCTACGAGCAGTACTTC.

This chain uses TRBV9 with TRBJ2-1; 8 positions agree with TRBD1. Trimming cost V 7 bases and J 7 bases; bases outside gene matches: 13. This CDR3 has 15 amino acids. The V gene's germline CDR1 is SGDLS and CDR2 YYNGEE. The CDR3 DNA follows: TGTGCCAGCCAAACCGGGACAGGCACCAGGAATGAGCAGTTCTTC. This sequence encodes CASQTGTGTRNEQFF. The variable domain in full, with the rest retrieved from reference TRBV9 and TRBJ2-1, is DSGVTQTPKHLITATGQRVTLRCSPRSGDLSVYWYQQSLDQGLQFLIQYYNGEERAKGNILERFSAQQFPDLHSELNLSSLELGDSALYFCASQTGTGTRNEQFFGPGTRLTVL.

The V call is TRBV7-9, the J call TRBJ1-2; possibly TRBD1 for D (5 bases). This CDR3 is built from 15 residues. The V and J ends lost 5 bases and 5 bases respectively, with 18 bases between them. CDR1 SEHNR and CDR2 FQNEAQ come from the germline V gene (reference sequence). The chain's CDR3 is CASSLWDSRGYGYTF. The DNA for the CDR3 is TGTGCCAGCAGCCTATGGGACTCTCGGGGATATGGCTACACCTTC.

The CDR3 DNA reads as TGTGCCAGCAGCTTATGGGACTACGAGCAGTACTTC. It codes for CASSLWDYEQYF. The chain carries TRBV11-2 and TRBJ2-7; no firm D call. V was pared by 2 bases and J by 3 bases, with 5 bases between. The CDR3 extends over 12 amino acids. CDR1 SGHAT and CDR2 FQNNGV come from the germline V gene. Variable domain in full (rest from reference TRBV11-2 and TRBJ2-7): EAGVAQSPRYKIIEKRQSVAFWCNPISGHATLYWYQQILGQGPKLLIQFQNNGVVDDSQLPKDRFSAERLKGVDSTLKIQPAKLEDSAVYLCASSLWDYEQYFGPGTRLTVT.

The table lists this clone with many counts. The chain recombines TRBV18 with TRBJ1-5, with D possibly TRBD1 on 5 matching bases. The CDR3 is 15 residues long. CDR1 and CDR2 (germline): KGHSH, LQKENI. Trimming pared 6 bases from V and 4 bases from J, leaving 16 bases between. CDR3 in DNA: TGTGCCAGCTCGCCGCGGGACGGACCGAATCAGCCCCAGCATTTT. The encoded protein is CASSPRDGPNQPQHF.

The chain carries TRBV6-5 and TRBJ2-1; no reliable D call. V was trimmed by 0 bases and J by 9 bases, leaving 12 bases between them. CDR3 length: 14 residues. Germline V gene sequence: CDR1 MNHEY, CDR2 SVGAGI. This CDR3 is CASSYSPAEPEQFF. CDR3 sequence (DNA): TGTGCCAGCAGTTACTCTCCAGCCGAGCCTGAGCAGTTCTTC.

The genes are TRBV5-6 and TRBJ2-3; D is perhaps TRBD1 (5 bases). The germline V gene encodes CDR1 SGHDT and CDR2 YYEEEE. This CDR3 has 14 residues. Between the trimmed V and J ends, which lost 4 bases and 1 base, there was a span of 10 bases. DNA for the CDR3: TGTGCCAGCAGCCTAGTCAGGGGCACAGATACGCAGTATTTT. This encodes CASSLVRGTDTQYF.

J is TRBJ1-2 and V is TRBV27, with TRBD1 matching 7 bases. V trimming: 5 bases; J trimming: 5 bases; junction bases outside the gene matches: 11. The CDR3 contains 15 residues. Germline assignment: CDR1 MNHEY and CDR2 SMNVEV (reference sequence). This CDR3 is CASSHRTGATYGYTF. The CDR3 nucleotides are TGTGCCAGCAGTCACAGGACAGGAGCAACTTATGGCTACACCTTC.

This chain uses TRBV2 with TRBJ2-2; D possibly corresponds to TRBD2 (6 bases). CDR1 is SNHLY, CDR2 FYNNEI, per germline. The CDR3 totals 14 residues. V lost 9 bases and J lost 6, with 17 bases in between. The CDR3 DNA is TGTGCCAGTGGGGGACTGGGCATCGCCGGGGAGCTGTTTTTT. Protein sequence: CASGGLGIAGELFF.

The rearrangement links TRBV30 to TRBJ1-4, with 10 bases matching TRBD1. V shed 3 bases, J shed 5 bases, and the junction held 3 bases outside the gene matches. Germline V gene lookup returns CDR1 GTSNPN and CDR2 SVGIG (reference sequence). CDR3 length: 14 residues. CDR3: CAWRDRGLNEKLFF. In nucleotides, the CDR3 is TGTGCCTGGAGGGACAGGGGGTTGAATGAAAAACTGTTTTTT.

The V and J genes are TRBV28 and TRBJ1-1; TRBD1 matches at 8 bases. Germline lookup yields CDR1 MDHEN and CDR2 SYDVKM. CDR3 length: 15 amino acids. V lost 4 bases, J lost 4 bases, and 8 bases stayed unmatched. This CDR3 is CASSSLTGGGTEAFF. The CDR3 DNA is TGTGCCAGCAGTTCCCTCACAGGGGGAGGCACTGAAGCTTTCTTT.

The CDR3 region is CASTRGDGYTF. As DNA, the CDR3 is TGCGCCAGCACAAGGGGCGATGGCTACACCTTC. The chain employs TRBV5-1 and TRBJ1-2; D possibly corresponds to TRBD1 (5 bases). CDR1 and CDR2 from the germline V gene are SGHRS and YFSETQ. The CDR3 sequence is 11 residues long. V lost 6 bases, J lost 6 bases, and 9 bases lay in between.

The chain uses TRBV11-3 and TRBJ2-3; D might be TRBD2 (6 bases). From germline, CDR1 is SGHNT and CDR2 YENEEA. V was shortened by 1 base and J by 7 bases, with 18 bases between the two germline ends. CDR3 length: 16 residues. The CDR3 DNA sequence: TGTGCCAGCAGCTTAGGTCCGGACCCAGGAGGGAATACGCAGTATTTT. This codes for CASSLGPDPGGNTQYF.

The rearrangement links TRBV5-6 to TRBJ2-3; 9 bases agree with TRBD2. The CDR3 covers 16 residues. Losses at the gene ends were 0 bases for V and 0 bases for J; bases not matched to a gene: 2. The V gene's germline CDR1 is SGHDT and CDR2 YYEEEE. CDR3: CASSLDLAGSTDTQYF. CDR3 coding DNA: TGTGCCAGCAGCTTGGATCTAGCGGGGAGCACAGATACGCAGTATTTT. The full variable domain, its missing parts supplied by reference TRBV5-6 and TRBJ2-3, is DAGVTQSPTHLIKTRGQQVTLRCSPKSGHDTVSWYQQALGQGPQFIFQYYEEEERQRGNFPDRFSGHQFPNYSSELNVNALLLGDSALYLCASSLDLAGSTDTQYFGPGTRLTVL.

The chain employs TRBV5-1 and TRBJ1-1, with a weak D call TRBD1 (5 bases). Germline CDR1 and CDR2: SGHRS and YFSETQ. This CDR3 region has 14 residues. V lost 2 bases, J lost 3 bases, and 11 bases lay in between. The DNA for the CDR3 is TGCGCCAGCAGCTTCACAGGCCGTGACACTGAAGCTTTCTTT. Translated, it gives CASSFTGRDTEAFF.

The chain is built from TRBV6-1 and TRBJ2-7; 13 bases line up with TRBD2. The V gene end was trimmed by 1 base and the J gene end by 5 bases; junction bases not matched to a gene: 5. This CDR3 spans 16 amino acids. Per germline, CDR1 MNHNS and CDR2 SASEGT. In DNA form, the CDR3 reads TGTGCCAGCAGTGAAGTAGGACTAGCGGGAGACAACGAGCAGTACTTC. Residues: CASSEVGLAGDNEQYF.